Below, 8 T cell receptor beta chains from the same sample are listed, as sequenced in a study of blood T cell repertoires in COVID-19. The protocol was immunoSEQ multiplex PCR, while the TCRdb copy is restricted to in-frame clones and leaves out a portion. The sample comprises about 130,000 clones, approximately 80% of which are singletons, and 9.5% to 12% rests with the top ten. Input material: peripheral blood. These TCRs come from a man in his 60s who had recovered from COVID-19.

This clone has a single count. The DNA for the CDR3 is TGTGCCACCGGAGCGACCTTTCCCTACGAGCAGTACTTC. Protein product: CATGATFPYEQYF. The V gene is TRBV7-2, the J gene TRBJ2-7; D unclear. Trimming took off 10 bases at V and 2 bases at J, with 15 bases between the two ends. The CDR3 sequence is 13 residues long. CDR1 is SGHTA, CDR2 FQGNSA, per germline.

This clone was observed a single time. Here the CDR3 DNA reads TGTGCCAGCAGTCCGGGACACCTACGTGGAGAGACCCAGTACTTC. Translation: CASSPGHLRGETQYF. V gene TRBV6-5 combines with J gene TRBJ2-5; D might be TRBD1 (6 bases). The CDR3 sequence is 15 residues long. With 5 bases removed from V and 4 bases from J, the gap between germline ends came to 17 bases. Germline lookup yields CDR1 MNHEY and CDR2 SVGAGI.

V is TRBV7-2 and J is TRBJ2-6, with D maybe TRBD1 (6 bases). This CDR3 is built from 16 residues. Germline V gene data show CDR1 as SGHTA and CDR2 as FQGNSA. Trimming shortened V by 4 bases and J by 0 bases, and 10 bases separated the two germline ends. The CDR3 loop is CASSSTGFSGANVLTF. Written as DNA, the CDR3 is TGTGCCAGCAGCTCAACAGGGTTCTCTGGGGCCAACGTCCTGACTTTC.

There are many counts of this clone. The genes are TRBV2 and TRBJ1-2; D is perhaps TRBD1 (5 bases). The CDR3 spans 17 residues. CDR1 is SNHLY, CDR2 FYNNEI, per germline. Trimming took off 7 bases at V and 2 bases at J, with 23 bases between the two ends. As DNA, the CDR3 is TGTGCCAGCACGAAGGACAACTCCTACCTTATCAACTATGGCTACACCTTC. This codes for CASTKDNSYLINYGYTF.

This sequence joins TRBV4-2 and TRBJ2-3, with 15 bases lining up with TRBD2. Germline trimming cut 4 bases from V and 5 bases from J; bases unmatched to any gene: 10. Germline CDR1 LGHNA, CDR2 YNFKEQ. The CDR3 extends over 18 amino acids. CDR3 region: CASSRGLAGGPGEDTQYF. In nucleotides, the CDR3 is TGTGCCAGCAGCCGCGGACTAGCGGGGGGGCCCGGGGAAGATACGCAGTATTTT.

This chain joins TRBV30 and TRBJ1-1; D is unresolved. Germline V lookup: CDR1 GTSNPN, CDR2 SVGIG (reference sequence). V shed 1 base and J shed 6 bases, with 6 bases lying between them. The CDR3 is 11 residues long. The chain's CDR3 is CAWSGSAEAFF. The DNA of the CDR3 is TGTGCCTGGAGTGGTTCGGCTGAAGCTTTCTTT.

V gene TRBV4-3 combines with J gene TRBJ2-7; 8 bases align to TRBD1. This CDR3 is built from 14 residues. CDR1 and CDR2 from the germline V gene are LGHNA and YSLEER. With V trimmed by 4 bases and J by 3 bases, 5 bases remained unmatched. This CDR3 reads CASSLSTGGYEQYF. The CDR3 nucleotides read TGCGCCAGCAGCCTCTCCACAGGGGGCTACGAGCAGTACTTC.

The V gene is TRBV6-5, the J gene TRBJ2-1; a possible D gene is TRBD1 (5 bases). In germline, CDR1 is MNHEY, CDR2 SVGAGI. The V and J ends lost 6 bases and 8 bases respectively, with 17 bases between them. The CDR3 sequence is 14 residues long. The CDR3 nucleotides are TGTGCCAGCAGCGTCAGGGCCAATAACTATGAGCAGTTCTTC. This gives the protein CASSVRANNYEQFF.